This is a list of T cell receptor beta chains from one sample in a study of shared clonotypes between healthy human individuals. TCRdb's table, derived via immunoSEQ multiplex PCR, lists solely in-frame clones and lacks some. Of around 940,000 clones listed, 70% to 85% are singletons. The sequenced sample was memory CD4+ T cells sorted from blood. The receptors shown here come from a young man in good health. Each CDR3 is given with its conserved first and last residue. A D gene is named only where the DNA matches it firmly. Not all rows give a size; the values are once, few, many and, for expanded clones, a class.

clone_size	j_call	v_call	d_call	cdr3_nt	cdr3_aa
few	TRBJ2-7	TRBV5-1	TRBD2	TGCGCCAGCAGCGGGGGACTAGCGGGCCCCGAGCAGTACTTC	CASSGGLAGPEQYF
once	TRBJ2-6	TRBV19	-	TGTGCCAGTAGTGTTTGGGGGGCCAACGTCCTGACTTTC	CASSVWGANVLTF
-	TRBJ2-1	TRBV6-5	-	TGTGCCAGCAGGATTACAGGTGGGGGTGAGCAGTTCTTC	CASRITGGGEQFF
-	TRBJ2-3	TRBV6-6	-	TGTGCCAGCAGCGAGGGGATCACAGATACGCAGTATTTT	CASSEGITDTQYF
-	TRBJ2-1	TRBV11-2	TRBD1	TGTGCCAGCAGCTTAGATTTAGGGACAGGGGCCAATGAGCAGTTCTTC	CASSLDLGTGANEQFF
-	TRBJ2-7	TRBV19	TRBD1	TGTGCCAGTAGTATAATGTGGACAGGGGCCCCGGGCGAGCAGTACTTC	CASSIMWTGAPGEQYF
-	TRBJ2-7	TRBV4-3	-	TGCGCCAGCAGCCAACGGGGGATCGGCGAGCAGTACTTC	CASSQRGIGEQYF
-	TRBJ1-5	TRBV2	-	TGTGCCAGCGGTTTGAGCAATCAGCCCCAGCATTTT	CASGLSNQPQHF
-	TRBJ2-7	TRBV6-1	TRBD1	TGTGCCAGCAGTGAAGGGGGACAGATGCAGGACTTC	CASSEGGQMQDF
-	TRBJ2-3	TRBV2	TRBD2	TGTGCCAGCCGGGGGGAAGCAGATACGCAGTATTTT	CASRGEADTQYF
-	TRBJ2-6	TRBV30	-	TGTGCCTGGAGTGTTAGTACCTCTGGGGCCAACGTCCTGACTTTC	CAWSVSTSGANVLTF
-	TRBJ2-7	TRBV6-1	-	TGTGCCAGCAGTGAAGAAGGCTACCCCGCAGGCGAGCAGTACTTC	CASSEEGYPAGEQYF
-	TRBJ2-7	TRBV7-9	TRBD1	TGTGCCAGCAGCTTGGGACAGGGCTCCGACGAGCAGTACTTC	CASSLGQGSDEQYF
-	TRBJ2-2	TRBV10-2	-	TGCGCCAGCAGTGACGGATTAGGGGCCGGGGAGCTGTTTTTT	CASSDGLGAGELFF
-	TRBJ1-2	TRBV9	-	TGTGCCAGCAGCGTAGACGGGGCCTTAAACTATGGCTACACCTTC	CASSVDGALNYGYTF
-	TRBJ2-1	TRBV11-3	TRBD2	TGTGCCAGCAGCTTAGACTGGACTAGCGGGAGAAATGAGCAGTTCTTC	CASSLDWTSGRNEQFF
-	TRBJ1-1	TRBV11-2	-	TGTGCCAGCAGCGCGGCGAGGGGCCGGGCTTTCTTT	CASSAARGRAFF
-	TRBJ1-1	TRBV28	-	TGTGCCAGCATCTTACAGGGATACACTGAAGCTTTCTTT	CASILQGYTEAFF
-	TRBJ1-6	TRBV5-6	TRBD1	TGTGCCAGCAGCGAAGGCAGGGGGGGGTTCTCACCCCTCCACTTT	CASSEGRGGFSPLHF
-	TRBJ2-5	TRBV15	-	TGTGCCACCAGCAGAGATAAGACCCAGTACTTC	CATSRDKTQYF
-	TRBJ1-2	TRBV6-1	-	TGTGCCAGCAGCGAGGGGGGGACTTCCTCTATCGCCTTC	CASSEGGTSSIAF
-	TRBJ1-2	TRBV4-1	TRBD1	TGCGCCAGCAGCCGAGGACAGGGATTAAACTATGGCTACACCTTC	CASSRGQGLNYGYTF
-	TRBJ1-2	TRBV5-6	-	TGTGCCAGCAGCTTGGCCGCAGCCCTCTATGGCCGGCTCACCTTC	CASSLAAALYGRLTF
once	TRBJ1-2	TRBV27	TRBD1	TGTGCCAGCAGTTTACTAGAGACAGGGGCGGGAGGCTACACCTTC	CASSLLETGAGGYTF
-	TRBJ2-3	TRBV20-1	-	TGCAGTGGCAAAATCGGGAAGGCGCAGTATTTT	CSGKIGKAQYF
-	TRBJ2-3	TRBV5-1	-	TGCGCCAGCGGCCAATCGGACCCTAGCACAGATACGCAGTATTTT	CASGQSDPSTDTQYF
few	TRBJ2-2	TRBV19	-	TGTGCCAGTAGTATGCCGGGCAGAGGCACCGGGGAGCTGTTTTTT	CASSMPGRGTGELFF
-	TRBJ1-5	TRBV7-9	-	TGTGCCAGCAGCTTAGGGTGGGCAGGGGCTAATGAGCCCCAGCATTTT	CASSLGWAGANEPQHF
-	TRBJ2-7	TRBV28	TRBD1	TGTGCCAGCAGTCTCTCGGACAGGGACGAGCAGTACTTC	CASSLSDRDEQYF
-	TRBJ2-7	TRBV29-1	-	TGCAGCGTTGAAGTAGGCGGGTACGAGCAGTACTTC	CSVEVGGYEQYF
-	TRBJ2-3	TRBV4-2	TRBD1	TGTGCCAGCAGCCAAGAGAGCGGACAGGTAAGGGATACGCAGTATTTT	CASSQESGQVRDTQYF
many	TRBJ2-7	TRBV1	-	TGCACCAGCAGCCAAGATGCGAGGCGGGACAGAGTTGTCAATAGGCCCTACGAGCAGTACTTC	CTSSQDARRDRVVNRPYEQYF
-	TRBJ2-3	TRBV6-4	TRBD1	TGTGCCAGCAGTCCCCAGGGACAGCCCACAGATACGCAGTATTTT	CASSPQGQPTDTQYF
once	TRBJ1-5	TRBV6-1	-	TGTGCCAGCAGTGGCCGGGGTTCAGTTCAGCCCCAGCATTTT	CASSGRGSVQPQHF
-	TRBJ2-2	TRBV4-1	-	TGCGCCAGCAGCCAAGGCCCAGGGAATACCGGGGAGCTGTTTTTT	CASSQGPGNTGELFF
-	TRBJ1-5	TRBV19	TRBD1	TGTGCCAGTAGTATAGACGGGACAGGGGTCAATCAGCCCCAGCATTTT	CASSIDGTGVNQPQHF
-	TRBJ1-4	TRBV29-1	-	TGCAGCGTGCGGGGGCTCCAAGGCCTGAATGAAAAACTGTTTTTT	CSVRGLQGLNEKLFF
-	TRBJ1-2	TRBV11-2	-	TGTGCCAGCAGCCCACCCGAGGCCGTCCATGGCTACACCTTC	CASSPPEAVHGYTF
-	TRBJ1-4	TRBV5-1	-	TGCGCCAGCAGCCGGGCAACAACTAATGAAAAACTGTTTTTT	CASSRATTNEKLFF
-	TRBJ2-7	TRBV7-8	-	TGTGCCAGTGTTATTTCCGGGATCCCCACCTACGAGCAGTACTTC	CASVISGIPTYEQYF
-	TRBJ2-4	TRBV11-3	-	TGTGCCAGCAGCTTAGGGGGGAAAAACATTCAGTACTTC	CASSLGGKNIQYF
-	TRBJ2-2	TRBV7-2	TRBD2	TGTGCCAGCAGGGCTCCCGGGACTAGCGGGAGTGGGGAGCTGTTTTTT	CASRAPGTSGSGELFF
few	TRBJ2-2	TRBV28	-	TGTGCCAGCAGTTCCTGGGGGTCGTCCCCTGGCGGGGAGCTGTTTTTT	CASSSWGSSPGGELFF
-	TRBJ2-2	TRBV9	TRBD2	TGTGCCAGCAGCGAGAGGAAGCGGGGTACGAACACCGGGGAGCTGTTTTTT	CASSERKRGTNTGELFF
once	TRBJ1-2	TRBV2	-	TGTGCCAGCAGTGAAAGATGGCAGGCGGGCACCTTC	CASSERWQAGTF
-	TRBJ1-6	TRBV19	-	TGTGCCAGTAGTGATCCATCCTATATCAATTCACCCCTCCACTTT	CASSDPSYINSPLHF
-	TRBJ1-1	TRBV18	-	TGTGCCAGCTCACCTAGACCGAACACTGAAGCTTTCTTT	CASSPRPNTEAFF
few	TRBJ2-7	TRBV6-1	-	TGTGCCAGCAGTGAAGGCACGAAGCAGTACTTC	CASSEGTKQYF
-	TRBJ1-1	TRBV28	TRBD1	TGTGCCAGCAGCTTCTCGAGCCAGGGGGCTGAAGCTTTCTTT	CASSFSSQGAEAFF
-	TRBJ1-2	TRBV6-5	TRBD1	TGTGCCAGCAGAAGACAGGGCACTAACTATGGCTACACCTTC	CASRRQGTNYGYTF
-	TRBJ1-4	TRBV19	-	TGTGCCAGTAGTCCTCAGGGCGGTGAAAAACTGTTTTTT	CASSPQGGEKLFF